This T cell receptor (beta chain) was obtained from a study of T cell changes during pregnancy in multiple sclerosis. The repertoire was sequenced with immunoSEQ multiplex PCR; TCRdb's copy has only in-frame clones and lacks some. This sample yields about 69,000 clones, of which roughly nine tenths are seen a single time; less than 3.5% belongs to the top ten. This receptor was obtained from a female donor with multiple sclerosis, enrolled in a pregnancy study. The specimen was peripheral blood, collected before pregnancy.

Written as DNA, the CDR3 is TGCGCCAGCAGCCAAGTGGCGGGGGTATCTGCAGATACGCAGTATTTT. Translated, it gives CASSQVAGVSADTQYF. The gene calls are TRBV4-3 and TRBJ2-3; 7 bases line up with TRBD2. Germline assignment: CDR1 LGHNA and CDR2 YSLEER. The CDR3 covers 16 residues. Losses at the gene ends were 1 base for V and 4 bases for J; bases not matched to a gene: 8.